This is a list of T cell receptor beta chains from one sample in a study of cytomegalovirus exposure and HLA in healthy donors. This table comes from immunoSEQ multiplex PCR, and its TCRdb copy is limited to in-frame clones, with some not included. The table lists under 300,000 clones, 86% of them singletons, with less than 4% in the top ten. The sample was PBMCs. The receptor set was obtained from a man aged 40-49 years in good health and CMV-seropositive. Each CDR3 is given with its conserved first and last residue. The D gene is left open where the match is weak. Part of the rows lack a size; the others show once, few, many or a class for expanded clones.

abundance	v_gene	d_gene	CDR3aa
few	TRBV28	-	CASSSGYGYTF
-	TRBV2	-	CASSEWRDTGELFF
-	TRBV5-5	TRBD2	CASSVAGGGMRYEQYF
-	TRBV1	-	CTSSQDRGSEAFF
many	TRBV7-3	-	CASSLSPGGDGYTF
-	TRBV18	-	CASSPFQGKGEQYF
-	TRBV5-5	-	CASRSSVGRNTEAFF
few	TRBV18	-	CASSRDTDQPQHF
once	TRBV19	TRBD1	CASSMDRATEAFF
-	TRBV5-1	TRBD2	CASSLAGGEHNEQFF
-	TRBV27	-	CASSSLTPRDLVETQYF
-	TRBV28	-	CASRTGGPEKLFF
-	TRBV19	TRBD1	CASSSDDPGQKETQYF
-	TRBV4-2	TRBD2	CASSQEPFSGSYGEQFF
-	TRBV27	-	CASSPDRWRAVYNEQFF
-	TRBV28	-	CASRRTPGGYGYTF
-	TRBV6-5	-	CASSYSLTGKVNEQYF
few	TRBV5-1	TRBD1	CASSIGQGGDGYTF
-	TRBV27	-	CASSPSAGTDTQYF
-	TRBV6-6	-	CASTPARGGANVLTF
-	TRBV19	-	CASSIWAGGSEKLFF
-	TRBV27	-	CASSPTPGDTQYF
few	TRBV6-1	TRBD1	CASSEALDRAGIQYF
-	TRBV28	-	CASGPYNEQFF
once	TRBV11-2	TRBD1	CASSARVTGLFNAEAFF
-	TRBV6-4	TRBD2	CASSDTGLAGSEQFF
-	TRBV28	TRBD1	CASSLRGQGSYEQYF
-	TRBV5-1	TRBD2	CASSPAIAGVRTDTQYF
-	TRBV7-9	-	CSSSPASETDTQYF
once	TRBV9	-	CASSQDSFSGQFF
few	TRBV27	TRBD1	CASSYTGQGFQETQYF
-	TRBV7-9	TRBD2	CASSFPGSSGTNEQFF
-	TRBV7-2	TRBD1	CASSLSTGGSYEQYF
-	TRBV10-3	TRBD1	CATRKTGWSTEAFF
-	TRBV5-1	TRBD1	CASSTRLTGEVAYEQYF